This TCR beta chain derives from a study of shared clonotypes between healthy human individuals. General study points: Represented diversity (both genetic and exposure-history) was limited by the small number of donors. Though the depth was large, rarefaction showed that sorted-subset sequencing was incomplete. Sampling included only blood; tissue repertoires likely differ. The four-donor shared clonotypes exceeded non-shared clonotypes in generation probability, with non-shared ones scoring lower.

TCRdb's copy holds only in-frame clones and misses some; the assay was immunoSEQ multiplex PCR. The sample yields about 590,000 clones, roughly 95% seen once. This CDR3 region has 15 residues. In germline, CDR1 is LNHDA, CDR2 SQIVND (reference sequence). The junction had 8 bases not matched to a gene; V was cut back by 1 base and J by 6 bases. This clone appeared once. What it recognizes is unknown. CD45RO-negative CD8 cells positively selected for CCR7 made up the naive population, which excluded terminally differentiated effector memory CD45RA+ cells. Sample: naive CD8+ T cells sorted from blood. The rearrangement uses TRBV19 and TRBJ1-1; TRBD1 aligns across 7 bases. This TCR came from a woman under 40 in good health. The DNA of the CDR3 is TGTGCCAGTAGTATAGTACAGGGGAGGTCGGCTGAAGCTTTCTTT. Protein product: CASSIVQGRSAEAFF.